These T cell receptor beta chains were read from a single sample in a study of beta chain features in type 1 diabetes. Generated by immunoSEQ multiplex PCR, the TCRdb table keeps only in-frame clones and is missing some. The table records more than 300,000 clones, approximately 15% of them present only once. The sample taken for sequencing was naive CD4+ T cells from blood. The source is a woman between 18 and 30 years old in good health. The CDR3 runs from the conserved cysteine through the conserved F or W. D genes are given only for firm matches. Clone size is stated in some rows and not others, as once, few, many or a class when expanded.

size | J | V | D | DNA | CDR3
few | TRBJ2-3 | TRBV9 | . | TGTGCCAGCAGCGTATTTAGCGACACAGATACGCAGTATTTT | CASSVFSDTDTQYF
. | TRBJ2-1 | TRBV4-2 | TRBD2 | TGTGCCAGCAGCCAGCGGGAGGGCCGATACAATGAGCAGTTCTTC | CASSQREGRYNEQFF
few | TRBJ2-5 | TRBV15 | TRBD1 | TGTGCCACCAGCAGTTGGACAGGGCAAGAGACCCAGTACTTC | CATSSWTGQETQYF
. | TRBJ1-1 | TRBV5-1 | TRBD1 | TGCGCCAGCAGCGAAGGGGACAGGGCTGAAGCTTTCTTT | CASSEGDRAEAFF
few | TRBJ1-2 | TRBV4-1 | TRBD1 | TGCGCCAGCAGGATGACAGGGGACTATGGCTACACCTTC | CASRMTGDYGYTF
. | TRBJ1-5 | TRBV28 | . | TGTGCCAGCAGTTTAAGCGTAACTTATAGCAATCAGCCCCAGCATTTT | CASSLSVTYSNQPQHF
. | TRBJ2-5 | TRBV2 | TRBD2 | TGTGCCAGCGGTCGGGAGGCGCAAGAGACCCAGTACTTC | CASGREAQETQYF
few | TRBJ1-3 | TRBV29-1 | TRBD1 | TGCAGCGTTGGAGTAGACAGGGTCGGAAACACCATATATTTT | CSVGVDRVGNTIYF
. | TRBJ2-3 | TRBV7-9 | . | TGTGCCAGCACCCAGGGTCGAAGCACAGATACGCAGTATTTT | CASTQGRSTDTQYF
few | TRBJ2-5 | TRBV30 | . | TGTGCCTGGAGTGTCGAGAGGGAGACCCAGTACTTC | CAWSVERETQYF
once | TRBJ2-7 | TRBV19 | . | TGTGCCAGTAGTTCCGGGTACTACGAGCAGTACTTC | CASSSGYYEQYF
few | TRBJ2-7 | TRBV29-1 | TRBD1 | TGCAGCGTTGCCTCATGGCAGGGGGACCTTCCCTACGAGCAGTACTTC | CSVASWQGDLPYEQYF
few | TRBJ1-2 | TRBV30 | . | TGTGCCTGGAGTCTTCCAAGGGGCGGTGGCTACACCTTC | CAWSLPRGGGYTF
. | TRBJ1-2 | TRBV29-1 | . | TGCAGCGACACCGGGGGGGGTGGCTATGGCTACACCTTC | CSDTGGGGYGYTF
few | TRBJ1-5 | TRBV18 | . | TGTGCCAGCTCACAAGGAGAGAATCAGCCCCAGCATTTT | CASSQGENQPQHF
. | TRBJ1-3 | TRBV30 | TRBD1 | TGTGCCTGGGCGACAGGGCGTTCCGGAAACACCATATATTTT | CAWATGRSGNTIYF
. | TRBJ2-7 | TRBV5-1 | . | TGCGCCAGCAGCTCGGACCCAGGGGTACCCTCCGAGCAGTACTTC | CASSSDPGVPSEQYF
. | TRBJ2-3 | TRBV4-1 | TRBD1 | TGCGCCAGCAGCCACGGATTGGGACAGGGCCGCACAGATACGCAGTATTTT | CASSHGLGQGRTDTQYF
few | TRBJ2-2 | TRBV2 | TRBD2 | TGTGCCAGCAGCGTGGGACTAGCGGGAGGGCCGCTGTTTTTT | CASSVGLAGGPLFF
. | TRBJ2-7 | TRBV27 | TRBD2 | TGTGCCAGCAGTTTAAAGGCTAGCGGGACCTACGAGCAGTACTTC | CASSLKASGTYEQYF
. | TRBJ2-6 | TRBV7-2 | . | TGTGCCAGCAGCTTAAGACTTTCTAGCTCTGGGGCCAACGTCCTGACTTTC | CASSLRLSSSGANVLTF
. | TRBJ2-1 | TRBV5-4 | . | TGTGCCAGCAGCACGGACTTCACGAACAATGAGCAGTTCTTC | CASSTDFTNNEQFF
few | TRBJ2-3 | TRBV20-1 | TRBD1 | TGCAGTGTTAGGGGGCCAGATACGCAGTATTTT | CSVRGPDTQYF
. | TRBJ2-3 | TRBV6-5 | TRBD2 | TGTGCCAGCAGTCTAGCGGGGCCAGATACGCAGTATTTT | CASSLAGPDTQYF